The 11 T cell receptor beta chains presented below share a single source sample, sequenced in a study of blood T cell repertoires in COVID-19. Using immunoSEQ multiplex PCR, the repertoire was profiled, and TCRdb retains in-frame clones only, with some absent. The repertoire consists of tens of thousands of clones, with more than 70% occurring once and the leading ten covering under 6%. Source material: peripheral blood. The receptors shown here come from a man aged 80 or over with acute or convalescent COVID-19.

The genes are TRBV3-1 (or the pseudogene TRBV3-2) and TRBJ1-1; D call uncertain. The CDR3 totals 14 residues. The V gene's germline CDR1 is LGHDT and CDR2 YNNKEL (reference sequence). V was trimmed by 4 bases and J by 2 bases, leaving 11 bases between them. The CDR3 protein is CASSRGESNTEAFF. In DNA form, the CDR3 reads TGTGCCAGCAGCCGCGGGGAATCCAACACTGAAGCTTTCTTT.

The count of this clone is one. The chain employs TRBV9 and TRBJ1-1, with D possibly TRBD1 on 5 matching bases. V lost 3 bases, J lost 8 bases, and 11 bases lay in between. Germline assignment: CDR1 SGDLS and CDR2 YYNGEE. The CDR3 has 12 amino acids. The CDR3 DNA reads TGTGCCAGCAGCGCCTACGGGGGGGAAGCTTTCTTT. Its translation: CASSAYGGEAFF.

The chain recombines TRBV27 with TRBJ1-1; 10 nucleotides line up with TRBD1. The germline V gene encodes CDR1 MNHEY and CDR2 SMNVEV (reference sequence). J was trimmed by 5 bases and V by 5 bases; bases with no gene match: 11. The CDR3 totals 16 residues. The CDR3 DNA is TGTGCCAGCAGTCTCCGACAGGGGGCAGGAGGGACTGAAGCTTTCTTT. It translates to CASSLRQGAGGTEAFF.

The chain combines TRBV6-2 or TRBV6-3 with TRBJ2-3; possible D gene TRBD2, 6 bases. Germline lookup yields CDR1 MNHEY and CDR2 SVGEGT. Between the trimmed V and J ends, which lost 5 bases and 1 base, there was a span of 16 bases. CDR3 length equals 16 residues. The CDR3 coding sequence is TGTGCCAGCAGTCGGGGGACGTCGGCGCGCACAGATACGCAGTATTTT. Its translation is CASSRGTSARTDTQYF.

J is TRBJ2-1 and V is TRBV19; 8 nucleotides agree with TRBD2. The V and J ends lost 3 bases and 0 bases, in that order; junction bases with no gene match: 1. This CDR3 spans 15 amino acids. CDR1 is LNHDA and CDR2 is SQIVND in the germline V gene (reference sequence). The CDR3 DNA follows: TGTGCCAGTAGTATTAGCGGGAACTCCTACAATGAGCAGTTCTTC. It yields the protein CASSISGNSYNEQFF.

The J gene is TRBJ1-4, the V gene TRBV6-5; TRBD1 matches 7 bases. Per the germline V gene, CDR1 is MNHEY and CDR2 is SVGAGI. V lost 7 bases to trimming and J lost 10 bases; unmatched junction nucleotides: 9. This CDR3 has 13 amino acids. DNA of the CDR3: TGTGCCAGCACCCCCCGAGGACAGGTAAAACTGTTTTTT. Amino acids: CASTPRGQVKLFF.

The chain recombines TRBV3-1 (or the pseudogene TRBV3-2) with TRBJ2-1, with TRBD2 matching 8 bases. The CDR3 contains 17 residues. Losses at the gene ends were 1 base for V and 5 bases for J; bases not matched to a gene: 10. Germline CDR1 and CDR2: LGHDT and YNNKEL (reference sequence). The CDR3: CASSQVLRGVPHNEQFF. The CDR3 DNA reads TGTGCCAGCAGCCAAGTACTGCGGGGGGTCCCCCACAATGAGCAGTTCTTC.

The rearrangement uses TRBV7-9 and TRBJ2-2; 10 bases are a match to TRBD1. CDR1 SEHNR and CDR2 FQNEAQ come from the germline V gene (reference sequence). V shed 5 bases, J shed 6 bases, and the junction held 6 bases outside the gene matches. CDR3 length: 15 amino acids. The CDR3 loop is CASSPWTGGAGELFF. The CDR3 DNA is TGTGCCAGCAGCCCCTGGACAGGGGGGGCCGGGGAGCTGTTTTTT.

The rearrangement links TRBV6-7 to TRBJ2-5, with 10 bases fitting TRBD2. TRBV6-7 is an ORF for which the function is uncertain. CDR3 size: 18 residues. V shed 3 bases, J shed 1 base, and the junction held 11 bases outside the gene matches. CDR3 in amino acids: CASSYPRPSGSFQETQYF. CDR3 sequence (DNA): TGTGCCAGCAGTTATCCCCGGCCTAGCGGGAGTTTCCAAGAGACCCAGTACTTC.

The sample holds a few counts of this clone. The rearrangement joins TRBV7-9 to TRBJ1-2, with TRBD1 as a possible D gene (6 bases). V was cut by 5 bases and J by 2 bases, with 27 bases left in between. The germline CDR1 and CDR2 sequences are SEHNR and FQNEAQ (reference sequence). The length of the CDR3 is 19 residues. The chain's CDR3 is CASSPRLFTIRTENYGYTF. The CDR3 DNA reads as TGTGCCAGCAGCCCCAGATTATTCACTATTCGGACAGAAAACTATGGCTACACCTTC.

The chain couples TRBV4-3 to TRBJ2-1; possibly TRBD2 for D (5 bases). The CDR3 is 17 residues long. V lost 4 bases, J lost 0 bases, and 16 bases lay in between. Germline values: CDR1 LGHNA, CDR2 YSLEER. CDR3 nucleotide sequence: TGCGCCAGCAGCCCGTCGGGGAGCCTATACTCCTACAATGAGCAGTTCTTC. It yields the protein CASSPSGSLYSYNEQFF.